A selection of T cell receptor beta chains follows, all from one sample in a study of cytomegalovirus exposure and HLA in healthy donors. Generated by immunoSEQ multiplex PCR, the TCRdb table keeps only in-frame clones and is missing some. The sample yields approximately 170,000 clones, around 79% seen once. Sequencing was carried out using PBMCs. Every receptor here comes from a woman aged 40-49 years in good health and CMV-seropositive. CDR3s include the opening cysteine and the closing phenylalanine or tryptophan. The order of the fields is J gene, clone size, D gene, V gene, CDR3 DNA, CDR3 protein. A D gene is named only where the DNA matches it firmly. Clone size is not always given. Where it is, it says once, few, many or a class for expanded clones.

>TRBJ1-4|-|-|TRBV9
TGTGCCAGCAGCCCCGGGGAGGGTAGTAATGAAAAACTGTTTTTT
CASSPGEGSNEKLFF
>TRBJ2-1|-|-|TRBV7-2
TGTGCCAGCAGCTTAGTACAGGACCCCAACTACAATGAGCAGTTCTTC
CASSLVQDPNYNEQFF
>TRBJ2-7|once|-|TRBV5-6
TGTGCCAGCAGCTTGAGGATAGGGGCCGCTACCCCTTACGAGCAGTACTTC
CASSLRIGAATPYEQYF
>TRBJ2-5|few|-|TRBV28
TGTGCCAGCAGTTCCCCCGGAGCCTCCAAAGAGACCCAGTACTTC
CASSSPGASKETQYF
>TRBJ1-1|-|TRBD1|TRBV7-2
TGTGCCAGCAGCTTAGTCCCAGGGGGAGGATCGAACACTGAAGCTTTCTTT
CASSLVPGGGSNTEAFF
>TRBJ2-1|few|-|TRBV30
TGTGCCTGGACCCTTCAGGGGGGCAATGAGCAGTTCTTC
CAWTLQGGNEQFF
>TRBJ2-3|-|-|TRBV19
TGTGCCAGTAGTATAGGGGGGCTAGCAGGAGATACGCAGTATTTT
CASSIGGLAGDTQYF
>TRBJ2-7|-|TRBD2|TRBV6-4
TGTGCCAGCAGTGCCCCGACTAGCGGAACCCTCTACGAGCAGTACTTC
CASSAPTSGTLYEQYF
>TRBJ2-1|-|-|TRBV5-8
TGTGCCAGCAGCTCTAGCTCCTACAATGAGCAGTTCTTC
CASSSSSYNEQFF
>TRBJ1-1|few|-|TRBV6-1
TGTGCCAGCAGTGAACGCGGCGGATTGAACACTGAAGCTTTCTTT
CASSERGGLNTEAFF
>TRBJ2-5|-|TRBD2|TRBV11-3
TGTGCCAGCAGCTTACAGGGGCTAGCGGGACTCCAAGAGACCCAGTACTTC
CASSLQGLAGLQETQYF
>TRBJ2-7|-|-|TRBV5-1
TGCGCCAGCAGCTTCGCAGGGGAAAATATCTACGAGCAGTACTTC
CASSFAGENIYEQYF
>TRBJ2-3|once|TRBD2|TRBV6-5
TGTGCCAGCAGCGCAGCGGGGGGCAGCACAGATACGCAGTATTTT
CASSAAGGSTDTQYF
>TRBJ1-1|-|-|TRBV6-5
TGTGCCAGCAGTGGCTCACAGGGGAACACTGAAGCTTTCTTT
CASSGSQGNTEAFF
>TRBJ1-4|-|TRBD1|TRBV6-5
TGTGCCAGCAGCCGGACAGGGAGCAATGAAAAACTGTTTTTT
CASSRTGSNEKLFF
>TRBJ1-4|-|TRBD1|TRBV5-4
TGTGCCAGCAGCACCGGACAGGAAGGTGAAAAACTGTTTTTT
CASSTGQEGEKLFF
>TRBJ2-1|-|TRBD2|TRBV4-3
TGCGCCAGCAGCCACTTTAGCGGGAGGGGGGGCAATGAGCAGTTCTTC
CASSHFSGRGGNEQFF
>TRBJ1-6|-|-|TRBV4-1
TGCGCCAGCAGCCATGTACCAGGGTCAGATAATTCACCCCTCCACTTT
CASSHVPGSDNSPLHF
>TRBJ2-1|once|TRBD1|TRBV2
TGTGCCAGCGGTCGACAGGGGGCGGTCAATGAGCAGTTCTTC
CASGRQGAVNEQFF
>TRBJ2-3|-|TRBD2|TRBV2
TGTGCCAGCACGCCGGGACTAGCGGGTACAGATACGCAGTATTTT
CASTPGLAGTDTQYF
>TRBJ1-6|-|-|TRBV11-2
TGTGCCAGCAGCAGCCACGGGGGAGAAAATTCACCCCTCCACTTT
CASSSHGGENSPLHF
>TRBJ2-2|-|-|TRBV15
TGTGCCACCAGCAGAGATCAAGGGGACATCACCGGGGAGCTGTTTTTT
CATSRDQGDITGELFF
>TRBJ1-1|once|TRBD1|TRBV27
TGTGCCAGCAGCCATGGGCCTCGACAGGGGTTGAACACTGAAGCTTTCTTT
CASSHGPRQGLNTEAFF
>TRBJ1-1|-|-|TRBV28
TGTGCCAGCAGCGAAGCAGGGATTCTGAACACTGAAGCTTTCTTT
CASSEAGILNTEAFF
>TRBJ2-2|once|-|TRBV28
TGTGCCAGCAGGCCGGCCTCAGGGGCTAGCTCGAACACCGGGGAGCTGTTTTTT
CASRPASGASSNTGELFF